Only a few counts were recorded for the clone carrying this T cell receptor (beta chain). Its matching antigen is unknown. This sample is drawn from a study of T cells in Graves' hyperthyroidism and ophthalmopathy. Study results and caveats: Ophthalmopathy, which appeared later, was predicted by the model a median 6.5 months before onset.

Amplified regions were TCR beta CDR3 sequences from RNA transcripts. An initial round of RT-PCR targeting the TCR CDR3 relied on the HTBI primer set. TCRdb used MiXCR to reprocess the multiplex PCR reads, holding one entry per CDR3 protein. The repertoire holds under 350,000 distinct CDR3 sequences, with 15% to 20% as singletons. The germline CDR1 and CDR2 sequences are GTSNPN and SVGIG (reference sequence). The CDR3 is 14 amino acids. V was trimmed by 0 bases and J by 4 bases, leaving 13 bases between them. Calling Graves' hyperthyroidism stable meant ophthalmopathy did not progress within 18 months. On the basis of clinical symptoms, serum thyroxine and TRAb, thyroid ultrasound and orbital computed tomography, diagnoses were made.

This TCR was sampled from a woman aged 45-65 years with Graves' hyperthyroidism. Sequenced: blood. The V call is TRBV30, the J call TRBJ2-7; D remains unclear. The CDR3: CAWSVEGYYYEQYF. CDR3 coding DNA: TGTGCCTGGAGTGTCGAAGGGTACTATTACGAGCAGTACTTC.